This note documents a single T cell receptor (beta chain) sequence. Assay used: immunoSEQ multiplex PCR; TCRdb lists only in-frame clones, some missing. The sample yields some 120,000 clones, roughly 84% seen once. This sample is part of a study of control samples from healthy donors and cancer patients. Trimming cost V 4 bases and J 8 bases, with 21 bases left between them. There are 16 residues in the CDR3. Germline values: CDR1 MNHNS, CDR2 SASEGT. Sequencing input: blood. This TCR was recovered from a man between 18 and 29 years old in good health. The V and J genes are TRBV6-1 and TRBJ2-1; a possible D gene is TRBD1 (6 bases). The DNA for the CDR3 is TGTGCCAGCAGTGTCGGGACACCTTCTTCGGCCGATGAGCAGTTCTTC. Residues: CASSVGTPSSADEQFF.